The clone carrying this T cell receptor beta chain came up a few times. CDR1 and CDR2 (germline): SQVTM, ANQGSEA. V was pared by 2 bases and J by 7 bases, with 6 bases of the junction left unmatched. CDR3 length: 14 residues. PCR was performed using 60 Vbeta and 13 Jbeta primers. TCRdb keeps only in-frame clones here, not all; method: immunoSEQ multiplex PCR. The sample lists 110,000 to 150,000 clones, approximately 78% occurring once. The data derive from a study of cytomegalovirus exposure and HLA in healthy donors. The gene calls are TRBV29-1 and TRBJ2-2; 8 nucleotides match TRBD2. The material sequenced was PBMCs. This receptor was taken from a female donor in good health and CMV-seronegative. The CDR3 bases are TGCAGCGTTGAATCCGCGGGAGGAAGCGGGGAGCTGTTTTTT. Protein: CSVESAGGSGELFF.